These 19 T cell receptor beta chains share one sample of origin, sequenced in a study of identical twins. TCRdb analysed the 5' RACE reads with MiXCR anew, one entry per CDR3 protein. This table holds a few hundred thousand distinct CDR3 sequences, more than 9% found once. The sample was also reused in another study, on yellow fever vaccine responses in identical twins.

The sample taken for sequencing was PBMCs. Receptors originate from a woman aged 18-29 years in good health.

The rearrangement links TRBV4-1 to TRBJ1-2; D is perhaps TRBD1 (5 bases). Germline CDR1 and CDR2: MGHRA and YSYEKL. This CDR3 is built from 14 residues. With 4 bases removed from V and 5 bases from J, the gap between germline ends came to 14 bases. Written as DNA, the CDR3 is TGCGCCAGCAGCCCAGGCAGGGAAAGTTATGGCTACACCTTC. Protein product: CASSPGRESYGYTF.

A note on this clonotype: Since a much larger clone is just one base distant, this may be a read error. The chain is built from TRBV3-1 and TRBJ2-1; TRBD1 or TRBD2 may be the D gene (5 bases each). Germline assignment: CDR1 LGHDT and CDR2 YNNKEL (reference sequence). CDR3 length equals 15 residues. The CDR3 DNA is TGTGCCAGCACCCAAGATCTGGGGGCCTACAATGAGCAGTTCTTC. This encodes CASTQDLGAYNEQFF.

J is TRBJ2-3 and V is TRBV18, with no clear D. The CDR3 length is 14 residues. V gave up 7 bases and J gave up 5 bases, with 16 bases separating them. CDR1 KGHSH and CDR2 LQKENI come from the germline V gene. The CDR3 region has the DNA TGTGCCAGCTGTCTTGCCTTCCGCGGAGATACGCAGTATTTT. Translation: CASCLAFRGDTQYF.

This clonotype was seen ten or more times. The V gene is TRBV5-5, the J gene TRBJ1-5; 7 nucleotides align to TRBD1. The germline gives CDR1 SGHKS, CDR2 YYEKEE (reference sequence). V trimming: 0 bases; J trimming: 1 base; junction bases outside the gene matches: 10. The CDR3 consists of 18 residues. Here the CDR3 DNA reads TGTGCCAGCAGCTTGGCCGGCAGGGGGTGGTGGAGCAATCAGCCCCAGCATTTT. Protein: CASSLAGRGWWSNQPQHF.

In its sample, this clonotype was seen many times. This chain joins TRBV25-1 and TRBJ2-2; 7 positions agree with TRBD1. Germline assignment: CDR1 MGHDK and CDR2 SYGVNS. The V gene end was trimmed by 2 bases and the J gene end by 3 bases; junction bases not matched to a gene: 0. The CDR3 sequence is 14 residues long. The CDR3 sequence: CASSEGQDTGELFF. DNA of the CDR3: TGTGCCAGCAGTGAAGGACAGGACACCGGGGAGCTGTTTTTT.

V is TRBV6-4 and J is TRBJ2-1; 8 bases are a match to TRBD1. Germline V CDR1 and CDR2: MRHNA, SNTAGT. The CDR3 is 15 residues long. The V and J ends lost 4 bases and 2 bases, in that order; junction bases with no gene match: 4. Written as DNA, the CDR3 is TGTGCCAGCAGTGCTGACAGGGGCACCTACAATGAGCAGTTCTTC. This codes for CASSADRGTYNEQFF.

This rearrangement joins TRBV3-1 to TRBJ1-1; possible D gene TRBD1, 5 bases. The ends were cut back, 1 base at V and 3 bases at J, with 12 bases in the middle. This CDR3 has 15 amino acids. Germline V gives CDR1 LGHDT, CDR2 YNNKEL (reference sequence). Written as DNA, the CDR3 is TGTGCCAGCAGCCAAGTAGGAAGGGGACACACTGAAGCTTTCTTT. It codes for CASSQVGRGHTEAFF.

At least ten counts were recorded for this clonotype. In nucleotides, the CDR3 is TGTGCCAGCACCAGAAATTGGGGCAGGGGTCAGAATACGCAGTATTTT. Amino acid sequence: CASTRNWGRGQNTQYF. The V and J genes are TRBV7-2 and TRBJ2-3, with D perhaps matching TRBD1 (6 bases). Germline V gene sequence: CDR1 SGHTA, CDR2 FQGNSA. V was shortened by 7 bases and J by 7 bases, with 24 bases between the two germline ends. This CDR3 contains 16 residues.

A few counts support this clonotype. This chain connects TRBV4-3 to TRBJ2-2; TRBD1 aligns across 7 bases. The germline V gene encodes CDR1 LGHNA and CDR2 YSLEER. The CDR3 runs to 15 residues. V was pared by 2 bases and J by 4 bases, with 4 bases of the junction left unmatched. The CDR3 region is CASSQFPGGTGELFF. DNA for the CDR3: TGCGCCAGCAGCCAATTCCCAGGGGGCACCGGGGAGCTGTTTTTT.

The chain is built from TRBV3-1 and TRBJ2-7; TRBD2 matches 10 bases. The CDR3 consists of 15 residues. After removal of 2 bases from V and 4 bases from J, the junction contained 5 bases not matched to a gene. CDR1 and CDR2 from the germline V gene are LGHDT and YNNKEL (reference sequence). CDR3 residues: CASSQQRGGPYEQYF. The CDR3 region has the DNA TGTGCCAGCAGCCAACAGCGGGGGGGCCCGTACGAGCAGTACTTC.

CDR3 DNA: TGTGCCAGCAGCGTCCTTATATACGAGCAGTACTTC. Translated: CASSVLIYEQYF. The chain combines TRBV7-2 with TRBJ2-7; no reliable D call. This CDR3 spans 12 amino acids. The germline V gene has CDR1 SGHTA and CDR2 FQGNSA. V shed 5 bases and J shed 4 bases, with 9 bases lying between them.

This clonotype has a handful of counts. The chain employs TRBV11-2 and TRBJ2-2; D is unclear. The length of the CDR3 is 15 residues. Trimming left V 1 base short and J 2 bases short, with 8 bases between. From germline, CDR1 is SGHAT and CDR2 FQNNGV. As DNA, the CDR3 is TGTGCCAGCAGCTTAGCACTCGTTAACACCGGGGAGCTGTTTTTT. This codes for CASSLALVNTGELFF.

The chain joins TRBV29-1 to TRBJ2-3; D assignment may be TRBD1 or TRBD2 (5 bases each). Germline lookup yields CDR1 SQVTM and CDR2 ANQGSEA. This CDR3 region has 12 residues. Trimming removed 4 bases from V and 4 bases from J, with 9 bases in between. This CDR3 is CSVAPGPDTQYF. The CDR3 DNA is TGCAGCGTTGCTCCGGGGCCAGATACGCAGTATTTT.

V is TRBV12-3 or TRBV12-4 and J is TRBJ2-1, with D perhaps TRBD1 or TRBD2 (6 bases each). The CDR3 is made up of 16 amino acids. Trimming cost V 2 bases and J 5 bases, with 16 bases left between them. The CDR3: CASSLMPGGVHNEQFF. The DNA for the CDR3 is TGTGCCAGCAGTTTAATGCCCGGGGGCGTTCACAATGAGCAGTTCTTC.

The CDR3 DNA reads TGTGCCAGCACCCGGACTAGCGGGCGACCAAGCACAGATACGCAGTATTTT. It specifies CASTRTSGRPSTDTQYF. The V and J genes are TRBV3-1 and TRBJ2-3; 11 bases match TRBD2. J lost 0 bases, V lost 7 bases, and 9 bases had no gene match. Germline V gives CDR1 LGHDT, CDR2 YNNKEL (reference sequence). CDR3 size: 17 residues.

V usage is TRBV20-1 and J usage is TRBJ2-7; D unclear. V lost 0 bases and J lost 3, with 15 bases in between. The CDR3 consists of 15 residues. Germline CDR1 DFQATT, CDR2 SNEGSKA (reference sequence). Written as DNA, the CDR3 is TGCAGTGCTAGAGAACCGGATTCCTCCCTCTACGAGCAGTACTTC. Translating gives CSAREPDSSLYEQYF.

This clonotype occurred many times. This chain uses TRBV6-2 or TRBV6-3 with TRBJ1-1, with D possibly TRBD1 on 6 matching bases. CDR1 is MNHEY, CDR2 SVGEGT, per germline. The CDR3 is made up of 17 amino acids. With 4 bases removed from V and 0 bases from J, the gap between germline ends came to 18 bases. The CDR3, as DNA: TGTGCCAGCAGTTTATGGCGACAGGATTTACTGAACACTGAAGCTTTCTTT. Translating gives CASSLWRQDLLNTEAFF.

The chain couples TRBV10-3 to TRBJ1-2, with 7 bases fitting TRBD1. The trim removed 3 bases at V and 2 bases at J, leaving 9 bases unmatched. The CDR3 sequence is 16 residues long. Germline values: CDR1 ENHRY, CDR2 SYGVKD. The CDR3 sequence: CAISEGTVLKNYGYTF. The DNA of the CDR3 is TGTGCCATCAGTGAAGGGACAGTACTTAAGAACTATGGCTACACCTTC.

This clonotype has only a few counts. This sequence joins TRBV6-2 or TRBV6-3 and TRBJ1-5; D call uncertain. The V gene's germline CDR1 is MNHEY and CDR2 SVGEGT. The CDR3 runs to 13 residues. Trimming shortened V by 6 bases and J by 7 bases, and 13 bases separated the two germline ends. The CDR3 DNA reads TGTGCCAGCAGGGCACGGGGTAGCCAGCCCCAGCATTTT. This translates into CASRARGSQPQHF.